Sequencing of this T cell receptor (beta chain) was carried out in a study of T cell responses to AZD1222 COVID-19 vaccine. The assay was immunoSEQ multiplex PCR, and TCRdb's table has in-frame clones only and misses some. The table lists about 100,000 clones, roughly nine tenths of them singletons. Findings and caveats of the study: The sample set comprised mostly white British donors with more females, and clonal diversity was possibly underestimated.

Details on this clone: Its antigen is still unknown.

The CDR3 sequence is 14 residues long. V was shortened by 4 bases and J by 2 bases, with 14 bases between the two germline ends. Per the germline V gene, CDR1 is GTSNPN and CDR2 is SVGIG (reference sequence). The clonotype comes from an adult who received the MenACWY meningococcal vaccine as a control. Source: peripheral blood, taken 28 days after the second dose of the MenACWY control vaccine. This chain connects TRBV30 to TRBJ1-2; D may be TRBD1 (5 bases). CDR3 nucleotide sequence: TGTGCCTGGAATTGGGGCAAGAGCAACTATGGCTACACCTTC. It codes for CAWNWGKSNYGYTF.